This entry lists 24 T cell receptor beta chains sequenced from one sample in a study of cytomegalovirus exposure and HLA in healthy donors (dated by TCRdb to between 2016 and 2019). To prepare the library, the immunoSEQ multiplex PCR assay was applied. For the multiplex PCR, a mixture combining 60 forward primers for TCR Vbeta segments and 13 reverse primers for TCR Jbeta segments was used. TCRdb mirrors the immuneACCESS table, restricted to in-frame sequences. Some clones are absent from its copies; in checked studies, under half trace to an unresolved V gene, and the reason for the others is unknown. The sample yields some 190,000 clones; roughly 78% were counted once. The ten top clones hold under 2% of the sample. Sequenced: PBMCs. Receptors were obtained from a woman aged 30 to 39 in good health and CMV-seronegative.

This clone appeared a few times. In DNA form, the CDR3 reads TGTGCCAGCTCCTCAGGGTATGGCTACACCTTC. Protein: CASSSGYGYTF. This chain connects TRBV5-4 to TRBJ1-2; tentative D call: TRBD1 (5 bases). The CDR3 spans 11 residues. V was cut by 7 bases and J by 5 bases, with 9 bases left in between. Germline values: CDR1 SGHNT, CDR2 YYREEE (reference sequence).

Many counts were recorded for this clone. V and J are TRBV2 and TRBJ2-1; 9 nucleotides match TRBD2. V lost 4 bases to trimming and J lost 5 bases; unmatched junction nucleotides: 3. CDR3 length: 14 residues. The V gene's germline CDR1 is SNHLY and CDR2 FYNNEI. CDR3 sequence: CASSGLAVNNEQFF. The CDR3 bases are TGTGCCAGCAGTGGACTAGCGGTTAACAATGAGCAGTTCTTC.

This chain connects TRBV27 to TRBJ2-1; D is undetermined. Germline V CDR1 and CDR2: MNHEY, SMNVEV (reference sequence). This CDR3 is 11 amino acids long. V lost 4 bases, J lost 5 bases, and 3 bases lay in between. The chain's CDR3 is CASSSNNEQFF. CDR3 nucleotides: TGTGCCAGCAGTTCCAACAATGAGCAGTTCTTC.

The chain recombines TRBV21-1 with TRBJ1-6; the table's D call of TRBD1 was not tested on the DNA. TRBV21-1 is a known pseudogene. The CDR3 length is 15 residues. The CDR3 sequence is CASSRRQADNSPLHF. CDR3 nucleotides: TGTGCCAGCAGCAGACGACAGGCAGATAATTCACCCCTCCACTTT.

The chain recombines TRBV7-2 with TRBJ2-7; D is possibly TRBD1 (5 bases). The CDR3 runs 18 residues. Germline CDR1 and CDR2: SGHTA and FQGNSA. V was trimmed by 4 bases and J by 3 bases, leaving 25 bases between them. CDR3 protein: CASSYLLDTLATHYEQYF. In DNA, the CDR3 is TGTGCCAGCAGCTATCTGCTGGACACGCTTGCCACCCACTACGAGCAGTACTTC. Complete variable domain (other parts from reference TRBV7-2 and TRBJ2-7): GAGVSQSPSNKVTEKGKDVELRCDPISGHTALYWYRQSLGQGLEFLIYFQGNSAPDKSGLPSDRFSAERTGGSVSTLTIQRTQQEDSAVYLCASSYLLDTLATHYEQYFGPGTRLTVT.

In its sample, this clone was seen once. The V and J genes are TRBV5-6 and TRBJ2-5, with TRBD1 as a possible D gene (5 bases). Germline V gene sequence: CDR1 SGHDT, CDR2 YYEEEE. This CDR3 contains 13 residues. Trimming took off 3 bases at V and 4 bases at J, with 10 bases between the two ends. The CDR3 protein is CASSSPGPETQYF. The CDR3 region has the DNA TGTGCCAGCAGCTCCCCAGGGCCAGAGACCCAGTACTTC.

This sequence joins TRBV10-2 and TRBJ2-3; 9 bases agree with TRBD1. Germline loops: CDR1 WSHSY, CDR2 SAAADI. The CDR3 length is 19 residues. J lost 2 bases, V lost 1 base, and 13 bases had no gene match. The CDR3 sequence: CASSEYLDGTGYATDTQYF. DNA of the CDR3: TGCGCCAGCAGTGAGTACCTCGACGGGACAGGGTATGCCACAGATACGCAGTATTTT.

The rearrangement joins TRBV6-6 to TRBJ1-1; possibly TRBD1 for D (5 bases). This CDR3 comprises 13 residues. Trimming took off 2 bases at V and 1 base at J, with 5 bases between the two ends. The germline gives CDR1 MNHNY, CDR2 SVGAGI (reference sequence). The CDR3 spells CASSYGQNTEAFF. CDR3 DNA: TGTGCCAGCAGTTACGGACAGAACACTGAAGCTTTCTTT.

The chain carries TRBV6-5 and TRBJ2-7; possible D gene TRBD2, 5 bases. Per germline, CDR1 MNHEY and CDR2 SVGAGI. This CDR3 comprises 13 residues. The germline V and J ends were trimmed by 6 bases and 3 bases, with 12 bases remaining between them. CDR3 in amino acids: CASSMGAGYEQYF. CDR3 sequence (DNA): TGTGCCAGCAGCATGGGAGCCGGCTACGAGCAGTACTTC.

This clone has just one count. The chain recombines TRBV7-3 with TRBJ2-2; D is possibly TRBD2 (5 bases). V lost 1 base, J lost 5 bases, and 14 bases lay in between. CDR1 is SGHTA, CDR2 FQGTGA, per germline. The CDR3 has 16 amino acids. The CDR3 sequence: CASSLSTSGLTGELFF. As DNA, the CDR3 is TGTGCCAGCAGCTTAAGTACTAGTGGGTTGACCGGGGAGCTGTTTTTT. The full variable domain, its missing parts supplied by reference TRBV7-3 and TRBJ2-2, is GAGVSQTPSNKVTEKGKYVELRCDPISGHTALYWYRQSLGQGPEFLIYFQGTGAADDSGLPNDRFFAVRPEGSVSTLKIQRTERGDSAVYLCASSLSTSGLTGELFFGEGSRLTVL.

The chain carries TRBV28 and TRBJ2-5; TRBD2 matches 9 bases. Germline values: CDR1 MDHEN, CDR2 SYDVKM. CDR3 length: 15 residues. The junction had 7 bases not matched to a gene; V was cut back by 3 bases and J by 5 bases. CDR3 DNA: TGTGCCAGCAGTTTGACCGCCCTAGCGGGGGAGACCCAGTACTTC. Amino acids: CASSLTALAGETQYF.

This chain uses TRBV6-1 with TRBJ1-1, with D possibly matching TRBD1 (5 bases). Germline-derived CDR1 and CDR2 are MNHNS and SASEGT. The CDR3 totals 13 residues. V lost 5 bases to trimming and J lost 1 base, with 8 bases between them. CDR3 residues: CASSRQRNTEAFF. The CDR3 DNA sequence: TGTGCCAGCAGTAGACAGAGGAACACTGAAGCTTTCTTT.

To note about this clone: Other DNA sequences within the sample encode an identical CDR3. The chain uses TRBV30 and TRBJ2-3, with TRBD1 as a possible D gene (5 bases). V was clipped by 0 bases and J by 0 bases, with 10 bases between them. CDR1 and CDR2 from the germline V gene are GTSNPN and SVGIG (reference sequence). The CDR3 is 15 amino acids. The CDR3 nucleotides are TGTGCCTGGAGTGTATCTGGGGCAAGCACAGATACGCAGTATTTT. Translating it yields CAWSVSGASTDTQYF.

The chain couples TRBV4-3 to TRBJ2-7, with D possibly being TRBD2 (5 bases). The CDR3 is made up of 15 amino acids. V lost 0 bases to trimming and J lost 6 bases, with 15 bases between them. Germline V gene data show CDR1 as LGHNA and CDR2 as YSLEER. The chain's CDR3 is CASSQELGSHFEQYF. DNA for the CDR3: TGCGCCAGCAGCCAAGAACTAGGTTCCCATTTCGAGCAGTACTTC.

This clone appeared a few times. The gene calls are TRBV19 and TRBJ2-7; 8 bases are a match to TRBD1. V shed 3 bases, J shed 2 bases, and the junction held 15 bases outside the gene matches. Germline V CDR1 and CDR2: LNHDA, SQIVND (reference sequence). CDR3 length equals 18 residues. CDR3 loop: CASSMRTLLGTGTYEQYF. The CDR3 nucleotides read TGTGCCAGTAGTATGAGGACCCTTTTAGGGACAGGTACCTACGAGCAGTACTTC.

This chain connects TRBV7-2 to TRBJ1-5, with 7 bases that match TRBD1. V shed 3 bases and J 3 bases; nucleotides not matched to a gene: 5. The germline V gene encodes CDR1 SGHTA and CDR2 FQGNSA. The CDR3 sequence is 15 residues long. The CDR3 bases are TGTGCCAGCAGCTTCCCGGGGACAGACAATCAGCCCCAGCATTTT. It translates to CASSFPGTDNQPQHF. The complete variable domain, with remaining parts taken from reference TRBV7-2 and TRBJ1-5, reads GAGVSQSPSNKVTEKGKDVELRCDPISGHTALYWYRQSLGQGLEFLIYFQGNSAPDKSGLPSDRFSAERTGGSVSTLTIQRTQQEDSAVYLCASSFPGTDNQPQHFGDGTRLSIL.

J is TRBJ2-5 and V is TRBV2; 9 bases align to TRBD1. The V segment lost 6 bases and the J segment 5 bases; nucleotides outside the gene matches: 10. The CDR3 loop spans 15 amino acids. Germline V gene data show CDR1 as SNHLY and CDR2 as FYNNEI. The DNA of the CDR3 is TGTGCCAGCAGCCGGGACAGGGTCCTAGGGGAGACCCAGTACTTC. It specifies CASSRDRVLGETQYF. Full variable domain (missing parts from reference TRBV2 and TRBJ2-5): EPEVTQTPSHQVTQMGQEVILRCVPISNHLYFYWYRQILGQKVEFLVSFYNNEISEKSEIFDDQFSVERPDGSNFTLKIRSTKLEDSAMYFCASSRDRVLGETQYFGPGTRLLVL.

As to this clone: Other DNA sequences from this sample encode an identical CDR3 as well. The V call is TRBV7-9, the J call TRBJ1-1; 10 nucleotides line up with TRBD1. V shed 5 bases and J 5 bases; nucleotides not matched to a gene: 5. The CDR3 runs to 14 residues. The germline V gene encodes CDR1 SEHNR and CDR2 FQNEAQ (reference sequence). CDR3 in DNA: TGTGCCAGCAGCGCGGACAGGGGGAATACTGAAGCTTTCTTT. The encoded protein is CASSADRGNTEAFF.

J is TRBJ1-2 and V is TRBV7-3; 8 bases align to TRBD1. The germline gives CDR1 SGHTA, CDR2 FQGTGA. Trimming took 5 bases from V and 3 from J; bases not matched to a gene: 2. There are 13 residues in the CDR3. CDR3 sequence: CASSQGQDYGYTF. CDR3 bases: TGTGCCAGCAGCCAGGGACAGGACTATGGCTACACCTTC. Full variable domain (missing parts from reference TRBV7-3 and TRBJ1-2): GAGVSQTPSNKVTEKGKYVELRCDPISGHTALYWYRQSLGQGPEFLIYFQGTGAADDSGLPNDRFFAVRPEGSVSTLKIQRTERGDSAVYLCASSQGQDYGYTFGSGTRLTVV.

The chain joins TRBV12-5 to TRBJ2-5; the match to TRBD1 covers 8 bases. V shed 5 bases, J shed 7 bases, and the junction held 12 bases outside the gene matches. The germline CDR1 and CDR2 sequences are LGHNT and FRNRAP. CDR3 length equals 15 residues. CDR3 DNA sequence: TGTGCTAGTGGTCCCGGGACAGGAGCGTTGTTGACCCAGTACTTC. Translation: CASGPGTGALLTQYF.

The chain carries TRBV6-5 and TRBJ2-2; D perhaps matches TRBD1 (6 bases). Trimming left V 10 bases short and J 4 bases short, with 13 bases between. Germline lookup yields CDR1 MNHEY and CDR2 SVGAGI. The CDR3 contains 13 residues. CDR3 sequence reads: CATRGDTTGELFF. The CDR3 DNA is TGTGCCACCCGAGGGGACACCACCGGGGAGCTGTTTTTT.

This chain uses TRBV4-2 with TRBJ1-5; 9 bases map to TRBD1. CDR1 is LGHNA, CDR2 YNFKEQ, per germline. The J segment lost 7 bases and the V segment lost 1 base, leaving 14 bases of the junction unmatched. The CDR3 loop spans 18 amino acids. DNA for the CDR3: TGTGCCAGCAGCCAAGTAGGGGTAACAGGGGGCATGGGGCAGCCCCAGCATTTT. It specifies CASSQVGVTGGMGQPQHF.

This clone was detected a few times. This rearrangement joins TRBV11-2 to TRBJ1-2, with a possible D match to TRBD1 (5 bases). V was cut by 3 bases and J by 7 bases, with 12 bases left in between. Germline V gene sequence: CDR1 SGHAT, CDR2 FQNNGV. The CDR3 has 13 amino acids. The CDR3 DNA reads TGTGCCAGCAGCTTTCAACAGGTGGCTGGCTACACCTTC. Its protein is CASSFQQVAGYTF.

This clone was picked up a small number of times. V is TRBV4-2 and J is TRBJ1-1, with D uncertain. The CDR3 runs to 14 residues. CDR1 and CDR2 (germline): LGHNA, YNFKEQ. V was cut by 3 bases and J by 4 bases, with 12 bases left in between. In DNA, the CDR3 is TGTGCCAGCAGCCAGATCGGGAGCTTCACTGAAGCTTTCTTT. Residues: CASSQIGSFTEAFF.